This T cell receptor beta chain was found in a study of radiotherapy plus CTLA-4 blockade in lung cancer. About the study: Patients showed objective responses in about 18% of cases and disease control in roughly 30%. General study results and limits: Best predicting response, reportedly, were early blood T cell clone dynamics, with interferon-beta. After radiotherapy and ipilimumab, tumor-derived clones expanded in peripheral blood.

Libraries were prepared by immunoSEQ multiplex PCR; TCRdb keeps only in-frame clonotypes and omits some of them. The table has under 100,000 clones, around 86% seen once; the top ten hold 13% to 15%. Only a few counts were recorded for this clone. Its antigen is currently unknown. Patients had chemo-refractory metastatic non-small-cell lung cancer and received focal radiation plus CTLA-4 blockade that used ipilimumab. The germline V gene encodes CDR1 SGHVS and CDR2 FNYEAQ. Trimming removed 5 bases at V and 1 base at J, with 11 bases between. This CDR3 is 14 amino acids long. This TCR came from a human donor with non-small cell lung cancer that progressed on radiotherapy plus ipilimumab. The chain is built from TRBV7-6 and TRBJ2-5; no clear D. The material was peripheral blood, obtained from a patient treated with radiotherapy plus ipilimumab. The CDR3 sequence: CASSRGRAQETQYF. The CDR3 region has the DNA TGTGCCAGCAGCCGAGGAAGGGCCCAAGAGACCCAGTACTTC.